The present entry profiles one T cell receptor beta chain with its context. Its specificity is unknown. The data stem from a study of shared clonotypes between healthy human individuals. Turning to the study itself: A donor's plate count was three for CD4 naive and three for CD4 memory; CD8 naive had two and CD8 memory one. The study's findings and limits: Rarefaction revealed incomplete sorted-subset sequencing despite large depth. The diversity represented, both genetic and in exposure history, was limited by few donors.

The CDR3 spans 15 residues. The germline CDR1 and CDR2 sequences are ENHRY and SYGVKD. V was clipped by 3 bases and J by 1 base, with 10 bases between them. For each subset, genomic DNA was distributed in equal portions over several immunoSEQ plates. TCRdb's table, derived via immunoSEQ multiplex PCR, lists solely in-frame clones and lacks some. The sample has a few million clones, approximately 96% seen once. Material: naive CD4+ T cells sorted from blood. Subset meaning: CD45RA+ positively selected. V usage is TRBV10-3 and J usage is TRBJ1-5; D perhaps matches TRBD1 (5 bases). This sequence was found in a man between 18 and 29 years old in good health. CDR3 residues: CAISEKRGSNQPQHF. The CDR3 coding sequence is TGTGCCATCAGTGAAAAGAGGGGAAGCAATCAGCCCCAGCATTTT.